Listed below are T cell receptor beta chains from one sample, sequenced in a study of T cell responses to AZD1222 COVID-19 vaccine. Generated by immunoSEQ multiplex PCR, the TCRdb table keeps only in-frame clones and is missing some. The table includes some 150,000 clones, roughly 90% detected once. This material consisted of peripheral blood, taken on day 0 of AZD1222 vaccination. These receptor sequences come from an adult in good health. The CDR3 runs from the conserved cysteine through the conserved F or W. D genes are given only for firm matches. Clone size is stated in some rows and not others, as once, few, many or a class when expanded.

j_gene | v_gene | d_gene | abundance | CDR3aa | CDR3nt
TRBJ1-6 | TRBV27 | NA | NA | CASSLFPRSSPLHF | TGTGCCAGCAGTTTATTTCCCCGGAGTTCACCCCTCCACTTT
TRBJ1-1 | TRBV2 | NA | NA | CASRHGGLEAFF | TGTGCCAGCAGGCACGGGGGTCTTGAAGCTTTCTTT
TRBJ1-6 | TRBV30 | NA | NA | CAFEWGAPGPLHF | TGTGCCTTTGAATGGGGGGCGCCAGGACCCCTCCACTTT
TRBJ1-3 | TRBV5-1 | TRBD1 | NA | CASSLGGSPSGNTIYF | TGCGCCAGCAGCTTAGGGGGCAGTCCCTCTGGAAACACCATATATTTT
TRBJ1-1 | TRBV29-1 | NA | NA | CSVAPGWGMNTEAFF | TGCAGCGTTGCGCCTGGATGGGGTATGAACACTGAAGCTTTCTTT
TRBJ1-1 | TRBV28 | TRBD1 | once | CASSLRSGQVIEAFF | TGTGCCAGCAGCCTAAGGTCGGGACAGGTGATTGAAGCTTTCTTT
TRBJ1-1 | TRBV6-1 | TRBD1 | NA | CASSEAGTVGTEAFF | TGTGCCAGCAGTGAAGCTGGGACAGTGGGCACTGAAGCTTTCTTT
TRBJ1-1 | TRBV20-1 | NA | NA | CSASGAGGLPARTEAFF | TGCAGTGCTAGTGGGGCGGGGGGCTTACCCGCGAGGACTGAAGCTTTCTTT
TRBJ2-3 | TRBV3-1/TRBV3-2 | TRBD2 | NA | CASSPTAGTTDTQYF | TGTGCCAGCAGTCCGACAGCGGGAACCACAGATACGCAGTATTTT
TRBJ1-4 | TRBV5-8 | NA | NA | CASTFTTVLEKLFF | TGTGCCAGCACCTTCACGACAGTACTAGAAAAACTGTTTTTT
TRBJ2-6 | TRBV12-3/TRBV12-4 | NA | NA | CASSSLNVLTF | TGTGCCAGCAGTTCCCTAAACGTCCTGACTTTC
TRBJ1-5 | TRBV18 | NA | NA | CASSPLSRASNQPQHF | TGTGCCAGCTCACCACTCTCACGAGCCTCCAATCAGCCCCAGCATTTT
TRBJ1-1 | TRBV5-1 | NA | NA | CASCRDEGTEAFF | TGCGCCAGCTGCAGGGACGAGGGCACTGAAGCTTTCTTT
TRBJ1-3 | TRBV29-1 | NA | NA | CSVVLGAYSGNTIYF | TGCAGCGTTGTATTGGGGGCTTACTCTGGAAACACCATATATTTT
TRBJ2-1 | TRBV7-2 | TRBD2 | once | CASSLELAGAYNEQFF | TGTGCCAGCAGCTTAGAGCTAGCGGGCGCCTACAATGAGCAGTTCTTC
TRBJ1-6 | TRBV27 | TRBD1 | NA | CASSSDRAGGAPLHF | TGTGCCAGCAGTTCAGACAGGGCTGGCGGTGCACCCCTCCACTTT
TRBJ2-5 | TRBV29-1 | NA | NA | CSVEDPGVGRSETQYF | TGCAGCGTTGAAGATCCAGGGGTAGGACGCTCGGAGACCCAGTACTTC
TRBJ2-1 | TRBV5-5 | NA | once | CASSWTVIRYNEQFF | TGTGCCAGCAGCTGGACAGTGATCCGCTACAATGAGCAGTTCTTC
TRBJ1-2 | TRBV2 | NA | NA | CASSETRSYYGYTF | TGTGCCAGCAGTGAGACACGAAGCTACTATGGCTACACCTTC
TRBJ1-2 | TRBV3-1/TRBV3-2 | NA | NA | CASSQWTAQGYTF | TGTGCCAGCAGCCAGTGGACAGCCCAGGGCTACACCTTC
TRBJ1-2 | TRBV4-1 | TRBD1 | NA | CASSPNPGQGVYGYTF | TGCGCCAGCAGCCCAAATCCTGGACAGGGAGTCTATGGCTACACCTTC
TRBJ2-1 | TRBV7-9 | NA | NA | CASSQGAYNEQFF | TGTGCCAGCAGCCAGGGAGCCTACAATGAGCAGTTCTTC
TRBJ2-3 | TRBV18 | TRBD2 | NA | CASSKASGSTDTQYF | TGTGCCAGCTCTAAGGCTAGCGGGTCCACAGATACGCAGTATTTT
TRBJ2-3 | TRBV30 | TRBD2 | NA | CAWEGGQGDTQYF | TGTGCCTGGGAGGGAGGGCAGGGAGATACGCAGTATTTT
TRBJ1-1 | TRBV29-1 | NA | NA | CSAPAKNTEAFF | TGCAGCGCCCCTGCAAAGAACACTGAAGCTTTCTTT
TRBJ1-1 | TRBV4-2 | TRBD1 | NA | CASSLSGTANTEAFF | TGTGCCAGCAGCCTCTCCGGGACAGCGAACACTGAAGCTTTCTTT
TRBJ2-7 | TRBV9 | TRBD1 | once | CASSAQGQGVEQYF | TGTGCCAGCAGCGCCCAGGGACAGGGGGTCGAGCAGTACTTC
TRBJ1-5 | TRBV2 | NA | NA | CASSNRDSNQPQHF | TGTGCCAGCAGCAACCGGGACAGCAATCAGCCCCAGCATTTT
TRBJ2-5 | TRBV7-3 | NA | once | CASSLLGRDGETQYF | TGTGCCAGCAGCTTATTGGGTAGGGATGGAGAGACCCAGTACTTC
TRBJ2-7 | TRBV6-2/TRBV6-3 | TRBD1 | NA | CASSNGQGSSYEQYF | TGTGCCAGCAGCAACGGACAGGGGAGCTCCTACGAGCAGTACTTC
TRBJ2-3 | TRBV19 | TRBD2 | NA | CASGTSGTDTQYF | TGTGCCAGCGGGACTAGCGGCACAGATACGCAGTATTTT